These 31 T cell receptor beta chains came from one sample sequenced in a study of type 1 and type 2 diabetes patients. PCR was run on genomic DNA. Multiplex PCR with 30 forward and 13 reverse primers amplified the TCR beta CDR3. One entry per CDR3 protein, called by TCRdb with MiXCR from the multiplex PCR reads. This sample carries about 290,000 distinct CDR3 sequences, more than 45% of them seen once, and the ten largest clones take approximately 15%. What was sequenced was peripheral blood mononuclear cells (PBMCs). These receptors were collected from a man between 18 and 35 years old with type 2 diabetes.

Only a few counts were recorded for this clonotype. The chain recombines TRBV7-9 with TRBJ1-2; D call uncertain. Germline V CDR1 and CDR2: SEHNR, FQNEAQ (reference sequence). The CDR3 contains 12 residues. Trimming stripped 1 base from V and 8 bases from J, with 8 bases between. The CDR3 protein is CASSLDSGGYTF. DNA for the CDR3: TGTGCCAGCAGCTTAGACTCGGGCGGCTACACCTTC. The full variable domain, in which reference TRBV7-9 and TRBJ1-2 provide the parts outside the CDR3, is DTGVSQNPRHKITKRGQNVTFRCDPISEHNRLYWYRQTLGQGPEFLTYFQNEAQLEKSRLLSDRFSAERPKGSFSTLEIQRTEQGDSAMYLCASSLDSGGYTFGSGTRLTVV.

The chain uses TRBV7-9 and TRBJ1-2; 7 bases fit TRBD1. The germline V gene encodes CDR1 SEHNR and CDR2 FQNEAQ (reference sequence). The CDR3 consists of 13 residues. V shed 5 bases, J shed 8 bases, and the junction held 8 bases outside the gene matches. The CDR3 sequence: CASSPGQERGYTF. CDR3 DNA: TGTGCCAGCAGCCCAGGACAGGAGCGGGGCTACACCTTC.

V is TRBV14 and J is TRBJ2-7; unclear D gene. Trimming cost V 1 base and J 0 bases, with 10 bases left between them. The length of the CDR3 is 15 residues. The germline CDR1 and CDR2 sequences are SGHDN and FVKESK. DNA of the CDR3: TGTGCCAGCAGCCAAGCAAAGGTTAGCTCCTACGAGCAGTACTTC. Amino acids: CASSQAKVSSYEQYF. Variable domain in full (rest from reference TRBV14 and TRBJ2-7): EAGVTQFPSHSVIEKGQTVTLRCDPISGHDNLYWYRRVMGKEIKFLLHFVKESKQDESGMPNNRFLAERTGGTYSTLKVQPAELEDSGVYFCASSQAKVSSYEQYFGPGTRLTVT.

The chain uses TRBV25-1 and TRBJ2-5, with 12 bases fitting TRBD2. The CDR3 loop spans 14 amino acids. Germline V gene data show CDR1 as MGHDK and CDR2 as SYGVNS. V dropped 6 bases and J dropped 4; count of bases not matched to a gene: 3. In nucleotides, the CDR3 is TGTGCCAGCAGACCGGGACTAGCGGGAGAGACCCAGTACTTC. Its translation: CASRPGLAGETQYF.

V gene TRBV25-1 combines with J gene TRBJ2-3; a weak D match, TRBD2 (5 bases). V was trimmed by 4 bases and J by 6 bases, leaving 14 bases between them. The CDR3 is made up of 14 amino acids. Germline V gene data show CDR1 as MGHDK and CDR2 as SYGVNS. Written as DNA, the CDR3 is TGTGCCAGCAGTGGGTACGACTACACGGATACGCAGTATTTT. The encoded protein is CASSGYDYTDTQYF.

Worth noting for this clonotype: A read error may be the cause here, since a much bigger clone is one base away. This chain connects TRBV7-8 to TRBJ1-6; TRBD1 matches at 9 bases. This CDR3 spans 14 amino acids. The V and J ends lost 5 bases and 8 bases, in that order; junction bases with no gene match: 4. From germline, CDR1 is SGHVS and CDR2 FQNEAQ. The DNA for the CDR3 is TGTGCCAGCAGCATGACAGGGGGAGATTCACCCCTCCACTTT. Translation gives CASSMTGGDSPLHF.

The chain is built from TRBV7-9 and TRBJ1-1; D ambiguous. Germline V CDR1 and CDR2: SEHNR, FQNEAQ (reference sequence). CDR3 length: 12 residues. Trimming removed 2 bases at V and 6 bases at J, with 7 bases between. CDR3 DNA: TGTGCCAGCAGCTTAAATACAGCTGAAGCTTTCTTT. This translates into CASSLNTAEAFF.

The chain links TRBV6-5 to TRBJ1-5; D uncertain. CDR3 length equals 14 residues. Germline V gene lookup returns CDR1 MNHEY and CDR2 SVGAGI. Trimming left V 4 bases short and J 3 bases short, with 10 bases between. Written as DNA, the CDR3 is TGTGCCAGCAGTTCGAGCACAGTCAATCAGCCCCAGCATTTT. Translated, it gives CASSSSTVNQPQHF.

The chain recombines TRBV27 with TRBJ2-7, with 9 bases fitting TRBD1. This CDR3 is 14 amino acids long. The J segment lost 5 bases and the V segment lost 0 bases, leaving 2 bases of the junction unmatched. Germline CDR1 is MNHEY and CDR2 is SMNVEV (reference sequence). DNA of the CDR3: TGTGCCAGCAGTTTATCAGGGACAGGGAACGAGCAGTACTTC. Translating gives CASSLSGTGNEQYF.

The V call is TRBV28, the J call TRBJ2-2, with 8 bases fitting TRBD1. V lost 7 bases and J lost 3; bases outside the gene matches: 4. The CDR3 has 14 amino acids. Germline V gives CDR1 MDHEN, CDR2 SYDVKM. The DNA for the CDR3 is TGTGCCAGCACCAGGGGGCAGCACACCGGGGAGCTGTTTTTT. It yields the protein CASTRGQHTGELFF.

This clonotype was recorded a few times. This chain joins TRBV7-8 and TRBJ1-5; D not resolved. The germline V and J ends were trimmed by 1 base and 1 base, with 5 bases remaining between them. This CDR3 region has 14 residues. Germline CDR1 is SGHVS and CDR2 is FQNEAQ. The CDR3 coding sequence is TGTGCCAGCAGCTTAGTACAGAGCAATCAGCCCCAGCATTTT. It yields the protein CASSLVQSNQPQHF.

The chain joins TRBV4-3 to TRBJ2-5; 7 bases fit TRBD2. The CDR3 contains 14 residues. CDR1 LGHNA and CDR2 YSLEER come from the germline V gene. J was trimmed by 4 bases and V by 3 bases; bases with no gene match: 5. For the CDR3, the DNA is TGCGCCAGCAGCCAGACGGGGGGAGGAGAGACCCAGTACTTC. The encoded protein is CASSQTGGGETQYF.

This chain links TRBV7-9 with TRBJ1-4; no clear D. The CDR3 is made up of 14 amino acids. Germline CDR1 SEHNR, CDR2 FQNEAQ (reference sequence). The V and J ends lost 3 bases and 8 bases respectively, with 13 bases between them. The CDR3 DNA sequence: TGTGCCAGCAGCTTCGAAGGGCCGAGGGAAAAACTGTTTTTT. Translated: CASSFEGPREKLFF.

This clonotype was seen only a few times. The chain has TRBV29-1 and TRBJ2-2, with TRBD1 matching over 8 bases. Per the germline V gene, CDR1 is SQVTM and CDR2 is ANQGSEA. The junction had 9 bases not matched to a gene; V was cut back by 1 base and J by 5 bases. The CDR3 loop spans 16 amino acids. For the CDR3, the DNA is TGCAGCGTTGAAGTCGCCCGGACAGGGAGGACCGGGGAGCTGTTTTTT. This sequence encodes CSVEVARTGRTGELFF.

The chain carries TRBV11-3 and TRBJ2-1; TRBD2 agrees at 9 bases. J gave up 0 bases and V 5 bases, and 11 bases lay outside the gene matches. The CDR3 is 18 residues long. Germline CDR1 and CDR2: SGHNT and YENEEA. The CDR3 loop is CASSERGLSGSSYNEQFF. The DNA of the CDR3 is TGTGCCAGCAGCGAAAGGGGCCTTAGCGGGAGCTCCTACAATGAGCAGTTCTTC.

In its sample, this clonotype was seen a few times. The chain links TRBV13 to TRBJ2-7; 7 bases map to TRBD2. V dropped 7 bases and J dropped 2; count of bases not matched to a gene: 5. CDR3 length: 13 residues. Germline CDR1 reads PRHDT; CDR2 reads FYEKMQ (reference sequence). The CDR3, as DNA: TGTGCCAGCAACACCGGACTAGCCTACGAGCAGTACTTC. It is translated as CASNTGLAYEQYF.

The V gene is TRBV9, the J gene TRBJ2-3; tentative D call: TRBD2 (7 bases). CDR3 length: 14 amino acids. From germline, CDR1 is SGDLS and CDR2 YYNGEE. The V end was cut by 4 bases, the J end by 7 bases, with 16 bases between. The CDR3 nucleotides are TGTGCCAGCAGCTCGATGGGGGGGCAGTATACGCAGTATTTT. As protein: CASSSMGGQYTQYF.

The chain couples TRBV15 to TRBJ1-3; D gene uncertain. The CDR3 totals 16 residues. CDR1 LNHNV and CDR2 YYDKDF come from the germline V gene (reference sequence). Between the trimmed V and J ends, which lost 0 bases and 4 bases, there was a span of 13 bases. The CDR3, as DNA: TGTGCCACCAGCAGAGATAGTGAAAAATACGGAAACACCATATATTTT. Translation gives CATSRDSEKYGNTIYF.

Here the CDR3 DNA reads TGTGCCAGCAGCCTAACAGGGGGTCGTTCACCCCTCCACTTT. This codes for CASSLTGGRSPLHF. V and J are TRBV6-5 and TRBJ1-6; TRBD1 agrees at 8 bases. This CDR3 contains 14 residues. The germline CDR1 and CDR2 sequences are MNHEY and SVGAGI. V lost 6 bases and J lost 9; bases outside the gene matches: 7.

This clonotype was seen at least ten times. The chain joins TRBV7-8 to TRBJ1-6; D not resolved. In germline, CDR1 is SGHVS, CDR2 FQNEAQ. The CDR3 sequence is 15 residues long. V gave up 1 base and J gave up 7 bases, with 11 bases separating them. CDR3 sequence reads: CASSLGVTANSPLHF. The DNA for the CDR3 is TGTGCCAGCAGCTTAGGGGTCACGGCGAATTCACCCCTCCACTTT. The variable domain in full, with the rest retrieved from reference TRBV7-8 and TRBJ1-6, is GAGVSQSPRYKVAKRGQDVALRCDPISGHVSLFWYQQALGQGPEFLTYFQNEAQLDKSGLPSDRFFAERPEGSVSTLKIQRTQQEDSAVYLCASSLGVTANSPLHFGNGTRLTVT.

This clonotype came up a few times. This chain links TRBV7-3 with TRBJ2-7; D ambiguous. Between the trimmed V and J ends, which lost 3 bases and 3 bases, there was a span of 6 bases. CDR1 and CDR2 from the germline V gene are SGHTA and FQGTGA. The CDR3 is 12 amino acids. CDR3 region: CASSFVDYEQYF. CDR3 in DNA: TGTGCCAGCAGCTTCGTGGACTACGAGCAGTACTTC.

V gene TRBV10-1 combines with J gene TRBJ2-7; no definite D call. Trimming removed 3 bases from V and 0 bases from J, with 6 bases in between. The germline gives CDR1 WNHNN, CDR2 SYGVQD (reference sequence). This CDR3 is built from 13 residues. This chain's CDR3 is CASSDALSYEQYF. Here the CDR3 DNA reads TGCGCCAGCAGTGACGCGCTCTCCTACGAGCAGTACTTC.

The chain has TRBV10-3 and TRBJ1-5, with D maybe TRBD1 (5 bases). CDR1 is ENHRY and CDR2 is SYGVKD in the germline V gene. The CDR3 contains 12 residues. Trimming pared 4 bases from V and 6 bases from J, leaving 7 bases between. In DNA form, the CDR3 reads TGTGCCATCAGTGGAGGGGCTCAGCCCCAGCATTTT. Translating gives CAISGGAQPQHF.

The rearrangement links TRBV19 to TRBJ1-1; D uncertain. The CDR3 sequence is 14 residues long. Per the germline V gene, CDR1 is LNHDA and CDR2 is SQIVND (reference sequence). Between the trimmed V and J ends, which lost 2 bases and 3 bases, there was a span of 10 bases. The CDR3 bases are TGTGCCAGTAGTATACACGGTAAGGACACTGAAGCTTTCTTT. This sequence encodes CASSIHGKDTEAFF.

The sample holds a few counts of this clonotype. CDR3 amino acids: CASSVGADNQPQHF. CDR3 sequence (DNA): TGTGCCAGCAGCGTAGGGGCAGACAATCAGCCCCAGCATTTT. The chain uses TRBV9 and TRBJ1-5; D remains unclear. Trimming removed 0 bases from V and 3 bases from J, with 7 bases in between. There are 14 residues in the CDR3. Germline CDR1 and CDR2: SGDLS and YYNGEE.

This clonotype was recorded at least ten times. The V call is TRBV7-8, the J call TRBJ1-1; no firm D call. The germline gives CDR1 SGHVS, CDR2 FQNEAQ. Trimming took off 1 base at V and 0 bases at J, with 3 bases between the two ends. The CDR3 sequence is 13 residues long. The DNA for the CDR3 is TGTGCCAGCAGCTTAGAAGTGAACACTGAAGCTTTCTTT. As protein: CASSLEVNTEAFF.

The CDR3 loop is CASSFPQTNYGYTF. CDR3 sequence (DNA): TGTGCCAGCAGCTTTCCCCAAACTAACTATGGCTACACCTTC. The V gene is TRBV7-9, the J gene TRBJ1-2; D is unresolved. V shed 3 bases and J shed 0 bases, with 8 bases lying between them. CDR3 size: 14 residues. Germline CDR1 and CDR2: SEHNR and FQNEAQ (reference sequence).

The chain has TRBV20-1 and TRBJ2-2; TRBD1 matches at 7 bases. The CDR3 has 13 amino acids. Germline trimming cut 5 bases from V and 0 bases from J; bases unmatched to any gene: 0. Germline V gene data show CDR1 as DFQATT and CDR2 as SNEGSKA (reference sequence). The CDR3 DNA reads as TGCAGTGCTGGGACAGCGAACACCGGGGAGCTGTTTTTT. The encoded protein is CSAGTANTGELFF.

This clonotype showed up many times. At one end, the junction sequence differs from germline, possibly due to a read error. The gene calls are TRBV7-7 and TRBJ2-3; 9 positions agree with TRBD2. This CDR3 contains 15 residues. The germline V gene encodes CDR1 SSHAT and CDR2 FNYEAQ (reference sequence). The CDR3 here is CASSPGGGGTDTQYF. The CDR3 coding sequence is TGTGCTAGCAGCCCAGGCGGGGGGGGCACAGATACGCAGTATTTT.

This chain joins TRBV24-1 and TRBJ1-1; D is unresolved. Germline V gene lookup returns CDR1 KGHDR and CDR2 SFDVKD. Trimming took off 0 bases at V and 8 bases at J, with 3 bases between the two ends. This CDR3 is 11 amino acids long. For the CDR3, the DNA is TGTGCCACCAGTGATTTGGGCGAAGCTTTCTTT. Translating gives CATSDLGEAFF.

This chain joins TRBV28 and TRBJ1-4, with 7 bases aligning to TRBD1. Trimming at V came to 3 bases and at J to 5 bases, leaving 12 bases not matched to a gene. The germline CDR1 and CDR2 sequences are MDHEN and SYDVKM. This CDR3 comprises 17 residues. The CDR3 coding sequence is TGTGCCAGCAGTTTGGGGTGGTGGGACAGACTAAATGAAAAACTGTTTTTT. It is translated as CASSLGWWDRLNEKLFF.